This TCR beta chain appears in the sequencing data of a study of blood T cells in healthy people across ages (dated by TCRdb to the mid-2010s). Regarding the complete study: In model experiments, template switching captured roughly one uniquely barcoded TCR beta cDNA molecule for every two T cells. Using deep sequencing normalized with unique cDNA molecular identifiers, the study measured how TCR beta repertoire diversity changes with age. The donors were divided into four age groups: young (average around 16 years), middle-aged (around 37), aged (approximately 59) and long-lived (about 79). To avoid experimental bias, donors of different ages were spread randomly across the sequencing lanes. For two donors (one aged 18 to 29 and one aged 80 or older), the study analyzed two additional independent replicas of 1 million unique cDNA reads from the same blood draw.

The CDR3 spans 14 residues, from the cysteine through the phenylalanine. Left in the record is the CDR3 DNA by itself, 42 bases read in frame from the first base. CDR1 and CDR2 were assigned from the germline V gene as SQVTM and ANQGSEA. V lost 8 bases and J lost 4 bases; the stretch between them is 20 bases long. Turning to this clonotype: No antigen is known for it. No per-base quality is available; no much larger clone lies one base away.

To prepare the library, 5' RACE was applied. Sequencing was carried out with an Illumina HiSeq 2500. A second PCR of roughly 7 to 11 cycles was run with a J-beta primer mix and a sample-barcoded 5' primer. A unique molecular identifier was introduced onto each TCR beta cDNA molecule by a template-switch 5' adaptor carrying 12 random nucleotides. Each sample yielded at least 3 million CDR3-containing paired-end reads. First-strand cDNA was synthesized from all RNA with the Mint cDNA synthesis kit, primed by a TRBC-specific oligonucleotide. Following uracil-DNA glycosylase treatment, a first 18-cycle PCR with universal primers M1SS and BC2_uni_R was performed on all cDNA. The authors' analysis ran thus. Normalization of each sample was performed by random selection of 1 million high-quality reads, each carrying a distinct molecular identifier. Reads with shared molecular identifiers were discarded instead of being binned into consensus sequences. CDR3 identification, clonotype clustering and error correction used MiTCR with a Q25 quality threshold and the strictest error-elimination algorithm. A nonparametric unseen species model with Euler transformation was used to estimate lower-bound total TCR beta diversity. The public sequencing data were trimmed at Q25 with fastp and processed into clonotypes with MiXCR by TCRdb, which kept only in-frame beta chains. Each record represents a unique CDR3 protein, reported with the most common genes and DNA among its rows. The V and J calls follow TCRdb's processing rather than the paper's. The sample table shows more than 650,000 distinct CDR3 sequences, and 53% are seen once. About 42% of the sample is in the top ten clones.

Overall study outcomes, separate from this receptor: As age increased, observed TCR beta diversity per million T cells dropped in a roughly linear way, and a significant reduction was already evident by age 40. The CMV infection status of donors was not known, potentially confounding age-related changes in expanded clonotypes. The percentage of naive T cells measured by flow cytometry correlated strongly with observed TCR beta diversity. Compared with the aged group, the long-lived group had more naive CD4+ T cells, fewer expanded clones and increased TCR diversity, suggesting age selection. Bulk unsorted PBMC profiling prevented conclusive comparison of naive and antigen-experienced compartments. Estimates of total diversity based on one million sequenced T cells were considered lower bounds and underestimates.

Systemically healthy Caucasian individuals from Russia, 39 in total and aged roughly 6 to 95 years, were included as donors. Approximately 10 milliliters of peripheral blood were collected from each donor into EDTA-treated Vacutainer tubes. Ficoll-Paque density-gradient centrifugation was used to isolate PBMCs, with at least 6.5 million per sample. Trizol reagent was used to extract total RNA from the PBMCs, yielding at least 5 micrograms per sample. For every donor, flow cytometry on a PBMC aliquot measured the percentage of naive CD45RAhigh/CD27high T cells. The sequence is built from TRBV29-1 and TRBJ2-5; perhaps TRBD2 is the D gene, with 6 bases matching. The sample consisted of blood. This receptor was obtained from a man older than 75 in good health. The DNA reads TGCAGCTCAACGACGGGAACCGGGAGAGAGACCCAGTACTTC. This encodes CSSTTGTGRETQYF.